Listed below are T cell receptor beta chains from one sample, sequenced in a study of OX40 agonist ivuxolimab in advanced cancers. Libraries were prepared by immunoSEQ multiplex PCR; TCRdb keeps only in-frame clonotypes and omits some of them. The table has about 46,000 clones, approximately 85% seen once. The sample here was CD4+ or CD8+ T cells sorted from blood, taken in a trial of the OX40 agonist ivuxolimab. The source is an adult with an advanced solid tumor such as melanoma, head and neck, liver or kidney cancer. Each CDR3 is given with its conserved first and last residue. The D gene is left open where the match is weak. Only part of the rows carry a size: once, few, many, or a class if the clone is expanded.

>TRBD2|TRBV6-5|NA|TRBJ2-7
TGTGCCAGCAGTGTAGCGGGAGCCCACTACGAGCAGTACTTC
CASSVAGAHYEQYF
>NA|TRBV6-6|NA|TRBJ2-1
TGTGCCAGCTCCTCCAGCGGTAACTACAATGAGCAGTTCTTC
CASSSSGNYNEQFF
>TRBD2|TRBV20-1|NA|TRBJ2-1
TGCAGTCTCAAAGCGGGAGACGAGCAGTTCTTC
CSLKAGDEQFF
>NA|TRBV6-1|NA|TRBJ1-6
TGTGCCGGATCTTTTGGCTATAATTCACCCCTCCACTTT
CAGSFGYNSPLHF
>NA|TRBV19|NA|TRBJ2-3
TGTGCCAGTAGTCTACTAGACACAGATACGCAGTATTTT
CASSLLDTDTQYF
>NA|TRBV7-9|NA|TRBJ2-7
TGTGCCAGCAGCTTAAGTGTCAGGGAGAACGAGCAGTACTTC
CASSLSVRENEQYF
>NA|TRBV27|NA|TRBJ2-7
TGTGCCAGCAAACCCCTAAGGACAGTAAACGAGCAGTACTTC
CASKPLRTVNEQYF
>NA|TRBV7-2|NA|TRBJ2-5
TGTGCCAGCAGCTTGTCAGAGACCCAGTACTTC
CASSLSETQYF
>TRBD1|TRBV5-1|few|TRBJ1-2
TGCGCCAGCAGCCTTGGACAGGGGAATGGCTACACCTTC
CASSLGQGNGYTF
>TRBD2|TRBV29-1|once|TRBJ2-1
TGCAGCGCCGAACTAGCGGGGTTCTACTACAATGAGCAGTTCTTC
CSAELAGFYYNEQFF
>TRBD2|TRBV7-9|NA|TRBJ2-5
TGTGCCAGCAGCACCGGACTAGCGGGGGTGCAAGAGACCCAGTACTTC
CASSTGLAGVQETQYF
>TRBD1|TRBV28|NA|TRBJ1-2
TGTGCCAGCAGTTTAGACAGGGGGGTCGGTAACTATGGCTACACCTTC
CASSLDRGVGNYGYTF
>TRBD2|TRBV15|NA|TRBJ2-1
TGTGCCACCAGCTCGACTAGCGGGGGCCACAATGAGCAGTTCTTC
CATSSTSGGHNEQFF
>TRBD2|TRBV7-9|NA|TRBJ2-7
TGTGCCAGCAGCTTAGTTCTAGCGGGAGAAGACGAGCAGTACTTC
CASSLVLAGEDEQYF
>NA|TRBV6-6|NA|TRBJ2-7
TGTGCCAGCAGTTTAGGGGGACACGAGCAGTACTTC
CASSLGGHEQYF
>NA|TRBV18|NA|TRBJ2-1
TGTGCCAGCTCACCCTCATTCTACAATGAGCAGTTCTTC
CASSPSFYNEQFF
>TRBD1|TRBV5-1|NA|TRBJ2-2
TGCGCCAGCAGCTCACCCCGGACAGGGGGAAACACCGGGGAGCTGTTTTTT
CASSSPRTGGNTGELFF
>TRBD2|TRBV6-5|few|TRBJ2-7
TGTGCCAGCAGACTAGCGGGGACATACGAGCAGTACTTC
CASRLAGTYEQYF
>TRBD1|TRBV6-6|once|TRBJ2-7
TGTGCCAGCGGTCAGGTAGGGGGCCACTACGAGCAGTACTTC
CASGQVGGHYEQYF
>TRBD2|TRBV7-3|NA|TRBJ2-1
TGTGCCAGCAGCCTACTAGCGGGAGGAGACTCCTACAATGAGCAGTTCTTC
CASSLLAGGDSYNEQFF
>TRBD1|TRBV5-1|NA|TRBJ1-1
TGCGCCAGCAGCCATGGGACAGGGAGGGCTGAAGCTTTCTTT
CASSHGTGRAEAFF
>NA|TRBV28|NA|TRBJ2-7
TGTGCCAGCAGTTTGAAGAGTTACGAGCAGTACTTC
CASSLKSYEQYF
>NA|TRBV27|NA|TRBJ1-5
TGTGCCAGCAGTTTCCGAACCAATCAGCCCCAGCATTTT
CASSFRTNQPQHF
>NA|TRBV11-2|NA|TRBJ2-2
TGTGCCAGCAGCCAAGGGAGGGAGCTGTTTTTT
CASSQGRELFF
>NA|TRBV15|NA|TRBJ2-5
TGTGCCACCAGCAGAGTTGGAGGAGAGACCCAGTACTTC
CATSRVGGETQYF
>TRBD2|TRBV30|NA|TRBJ2-4
TGTGCCTGGGCCGGGACTAGCGGGACAATTCAGTACTTC
CAWAGTSGTIQYF
>NA|TRBV6-1|NA|TRBJ1-1
TGTGCCAGCATCGGGGGGCCGAACACTGAAGCTTTCTTT
CASIGGPNTEAFF
>TRBD2|TRBV4-3|NA|TRBJ2-7
TGCGCCAGCAGCCAAGAAGAGGTCGGACTAGGGACCTACGAGCAGTACTTC
CASSQEEVGLGTYEQYF
>NA|TRBV5-3|NA|TRBJ1-2
TGTGCCAGAAGCTTTAGGTCCACGGACGGTAACTATGGCTACACCTTC
CARSFRSTDGNYGYTF
>NA|TRBV1|NA|TRBJ2-7
TGCACCAGCAGCCAAGATAATAAGCTTGCGGCAGACGAGCAGTACTTC
CTSSQDNKLAADEQYF
>NA|TRBV25-1|once|TRBJ2-4
TGTGCCAGCAGTGGGGGGAACGGGAACATTCAGTACTTC
CASSGGNGNIQYF
>NA|TRBV7-9|few|TRBJ1-5
TGTGCCAGCAGCTTAGACCGGGACCAGCCCCAGCATTTT
CASSLDRDQPQHF
>TRBD2|TRBV5-6|once|TRBJ2-3
TGTGCCAGCAGCTTCCCGGGACTAGCGGGGGGTGCCACAGATACGCAGTATTTT
CASSFPGLAGGATDTQYF
>NA|TRBV5-1|once|TRBJ1-4
TGCGCCAGCAGCTTGGCGGGGACAACAACTAATGAAAAACTGTTTTTT
CASSLAGTTTNEKLFF
>NA|TRBV6-5|NA|TRBJ1-5
TGTGCCAGCGGGCTCGGGGGCTGGGGGAATCAGCCCCAGCATTTT
CASGLGGWGNQPQHF
>NA|TRBV5-1|NA|TRBJ2-3
TGCGCCAGCAGTCTTGGTTCAGATACGCAGTATTTT
CASSLGSDTQYF
>TRBD2|TRBV11-3|NA|TRBJ2-1
TGTGCCAGCAGTCCAACACTAGCGGGAGGGCCATGGGAAAATGAGCAGTTCTTC
CASSPTLAGGPWENEQFF
>NA|TRBV2|NA|TRBJ2-4
TGTGCCAGCCGGGGGCAGTTGCTAGCCAAAAACATTCAGTACTTC
CASRGQLLAKNIQYF
>TRBD2|TRBV13|NA|TRBJ2-2
TGTGCCAGCAGCTTAGGCGTGACGGGAGGGGCCACCGGGGAGCTGTTTTTT
CASSLGVTGGATGELFF
>TRBD1|TRBV4-1|NA|TRBJ2-1
TGCGCCAGCAGCCAAGTTCTGGGACAGGGGGGCTACAATGAGCAGTTCTTC
CASSQVLGQGGYNEQFF
>TRBD1|TRBV6-1|NA|TRBJ2-1
TGTGCCAGCGGGGGGACAGGGCTGTTCTTC
CASGGTGLFF
>NA|TRBV2|few|TRBJ1-1
TGTGCCAGCAGTGCGAGTTCCGCGAACACTGAAGCTTTCTTT
CASSASSANTEAFF
>TRBD2|TRBV6-1|NA|TRBJ2-1
TGTGCCAGCAGTGAATTACGACTAGCGGACTGGGATGAGCAGTTCTTC
CASSELRLADWDEQFF
>TRBD2|TRBV7-2|once|TRBJ2-2
TGTGCCAGCAGCCATATAGCGGGGGTGAACACCGGGGAGCTGTTTTTT
CASSHIAGVNTGELFF
>TRBD2|TRBV18|NA|TRBJ2-7
TGTGCCAGCTCTCTCGGACACCCGGGGGGACTAGCGGGAGAGGAGCAGTACTTC
CASSLGHPGGLAGEEQYF